The 7 T cell receptor beta chains reported below all come from one sample, sequenced in a study of T cell responses to AZD1222 COVID-19 vaccine. Generated by immunoSEQ multiplex PCR, the TCRdb table keeps only in-frame clones and is missing some. The sample shows over 95,000 clones, 88% of them seen only once. This specimen was peripheral blood, taken 28 days after the second AZD1222 dose. These receptors came from an adult who received the AZD1222 COVID-19 vaccine.

The chain uses TRBV6-2 or TRBV6-3 and TRBJ1-1; D call uncertain. From germline, CDR1 is MNHEY and CDR2 SVGEGT. The CDR3 runs to 14 residues. V was pared by 2 bases and J by 0 bases, with 7 bases between. CDR3 in DNA: TGTGCCAGCAGTTACGAGGTCCTGAACACTGAAGCTTTCTTT. This sequence encodes CASSYEVLNTEAFF.

This chain uses TRBV3-1 (or the pseudogene TRBV3-2) with TRBJ1-4, with D perhaps TRBD1 (6 bases). The CDR3 is made up of 15 amino acids. The V and J ends lost 4 bases and 4 bases respectively, with 13 bases between them. Germline-derived CDR1 and CDR2 are LGHDT and YNNKEL (reference sequence). Here the CDR3 DNA reads TGTGCCAGCAGCCGCTCGACAGGAAGTAATGAAAAACTGTTTTTT. As protein: CASSRSTGSNEKLFF.

This chain links TRBV2 with TRBJ2-5, with TRBD1 matching 7 bases. In germline, CDR1 is SNHLY, CDR2 FYNNEI. Trimming took 5 bases from V and 4 from J; bases not matched to a gene: 10. The CDR3 sequence is 15 residues long. CDR3 DNA: TGTGCCAGCAGTAAGACAGGGAAGCCAGGAGAGACCCAGTACTTC. Amino acid sequence: CASSKTGKPGETQYF.

V usage is TRBV18 and J usage is TRBJ2-5; D call uncertain. The CDR3 length is 14 residues. The ends were cut back, 5 bases at V and 0 bases at J, with 10 bases in the middle. Germline CDR1 and CDR2: KGHSH and LQKENI. The CDR3 coding sequence is TGTGCCAGCTCAGTTACAGTTAACCAAGAGACCCAGTACTTC. This translates into CASSVTVNQETQYF.

The chain joins TRBV6-1 to TRBJ1-1; the D gene is possibly TRBD1 (5 bases). Germline V CDR1 and CDR2: MNHNS, SASEGT. The CDR3 is 12 residues long. V was cut by 0 bases and J by 10 bases, with 9 bases left in between. The CDR3 DNA sequence: TGTGCCAGCAGTGAAGCGCTTAGGGGAGCTTTCTTT. Encoded protein: CASSEALRGAFF.

The J gene is TRBJ1-1, the V gene TRBV18, with 8 bases fitting TRBD1. The CDR3 spans 13 residues. CDR1 and CDR2 from the germline V gene are KGHSH and LQKENI. The junction had 1 base not matched to a gene; V was cut back by 3 bases and J by 4 bases. CDR3 DNA: TGTGCCAGCTCACCCGGGACAGGCACTGAAGCTTTCTTT. It yields the protein CASSPGTGTEAFF.

The chain combines TRBV6-5 with TRBJ2-1; D gene unclear. Trimming took off 6 bases at V and 0 bases at J, with 9 bases between the two ends. The CDR3 consists of 14 residues. Germline loops: CDR1 MNHEY, CDR2 SVGAGI. The CDR3 DNA reads TGTGCCAGCAGCCAAGCTAGCTCCTACAATGAGCAGTTCTTC. This sequence encodes CASSQASSYNEQFF.